The 10 T cell receptor beta chains below all came from one sample that was sequenced in a study of graft-versus-host responses after intestinal transplantation. Intraepithelial and lamina propria lymphocytes were released after the graft tissue was processed. This table comes from immunoSEQ multiplex PCR, and its TCRdb copy is limited to in-frame clones, with some not included. The table has some 13,000 clones, around 70% seen once; the top ten hold roughly 7%. Material: ileum tissue, obtained 16 days after intestinal transplant. All receptors come from a human patient who received an intestinal transplant, so some T cells may come from the graft donor.

The chain is built from TRBV9 and TRBJ2-7; 8 bases map to TRBD2. The CDR3 sequence is 15 residues long. Trimming at V came to 1 base and at J to 3 bases, leaving 6 bases not matched to a gene. Germline V CDR1 and CDR2: SGDLS, YYNGEE. This CDR3 is CASSVLAGPVYEQYF. As DNA, the CDR3 is TGTGCCAGCAGCGTACTAGCGGGTCCTGTCTACGAGCAGTACTTC.

V and J are TRBV5-1 and TRBJ2-1; TRBD2 aligns across 8 bases. Germline V gene data show CDR1 as SGHRS and CDR2 as YFSETQ. V dropped 4 bases and J dropped 0; count of bases not matched to a gene: 6. This CDR3 comprises 16 residues. The CDR3 loop reads CASSPWAGGSYNEQFF. The CDR3 DNA reads as TGCGCCAGCAGCCCGTGGGCGGGGGGCTCCTACAATGAGCAGTTCTTC. Full variable domain (outside the CDR3, taken from reference TRBV5-1 and TRBJ2-1): KAGVTQTPRYLIKTRGQQVTLSCSPISGHRSVSWYQQTPGQGLQFLFEYFSETQRNKGNFPGRFSGRQFSNSRSEMNVSTLELGDSALYLCASSPWAGGSYNEQFFGPGTRLTVL.

This chain joins TRBV2 and TRBJ1-2; possible D gene TRBD1, 6 bases. Between the trimmed V and J ends, which lost 8 bases and 5 bases, there was a span of 15 bases. This CDR3 has 13 amino acids. CDR1 and CDR2 from the germline V gene are SNHLY and FYNNEI. Here the CDR3 DNA reads TGTGCCAGCGAGCGGACAGTGGATTATGGCTACACCTTC. Protein product: CASERTVDYGYTF.

The V gene is TRBV4-1, the J gene TRBJ1-1; a possible D gene is TRBD1 (6 bases). CDR3 size: 15 residues. Germline CDR1 reads MGHRA; CDR2 reads YSYEKL. With 4 bases removed from V and 1 base from J, the gap between germline ends came to 13 bases. The CDR3 DNA reads as TGCGCCAGCAGCCCATCACAGGGCCCGAACACTGAAGCTTTCTTT. Protein: CASSPSQGPNTEAFF.

This rearrangement joins TRBV30 to TRBJ1-1; 11 positions match TRBD1. Germline V lookup: CDR1 GTSNPN, CDR2 SVGIG (reference sequence). Trimming removed 0 bases from V and 8 bases from J; junction bases left unmatched: 5. This CDR3 region has 14 residues. For the CDR3, the DNA is TGTGCCTGGAGTGTCGGACAGGGGGCCGGGGAAGCTTTCTTT. Translated: CAWSVGQGAGEAFF. The full variable domain, completed using reference TRBV30 and TRBJ1-1, is SQTIHQWPATLVQPVGSPLSLECTVEGTSNPNLYWYRQAAGRGLQLLFYSVGIGQISSEVPQNLSASRPQDRQFILSSKKLLLSDSGFYLCAWSVGQGAGEAFFGQGTRLTVV.

This clone came up a few times. The V call is TRBV27, the J call TRBJ2-1, with 7 bases aligning to TRBD2. V dropped 0 bases and J dropped 10; count of bases not matched to a gene: 6. CDR3 size: 14 residues. CDR1 is MNHEY and CDR2 is SMNVEV in the germline V gene (reference sequence). In DNA form, the CDR3 reads TGTGCCAGCAGTTTATCCACAGTGGGGGGGGAGCAGTTCTTC. Translating gives CASSLSTVGGEQFF.

This chain links TRBV18 with TRBJ2-7; TRBD1 agrees at 9 bases. Germline values: CDR1 KGHSH, CDR2 LQKENI. The CDR3 has 17 residues. V was pared by 2 bases and J by 6 bases, with 14 bases of the junction left unmatched. The chain's CDR3 is CASSPFLGDRVYGEQYF. The CDR3 nucleotides read TGTGCCAGCTCACCATTCTTAGGGGACAGGGTATACGGCGAGCAGTACTTC.

The chain is built from TRBV6-1 and TRBJ2-1; TRBD2 aligns across 7 bases. Germline lookup yields CDR1 MNHNS and CDR2 SASEGT. V shed 3 bases and J 7 bases; nucleotides not matched to a gene: 12. The CDR3 is made up of 16 amino acids. The CDR3 DNA follows: TGTGCCAGCAGTGACTTTGGCGGGAGTAGGAGGAATGAGCAGTTCTTC. It is translated as CASSDFGGSRRNEQFF.

This sequence joins TRBV7-9 and TRBJ1-2; D unclear. The CDR3 spans 17 residues. Trimming removed 0 bases at V and 5 bases at J, with 19 bases between. The germline CDR1 and CDR2 sequences are SEHNR and FQNEAQ (reference sequence). The CDR3 DNA follows: TGTGCCAGCAGCTTAGCCCCGCGGGCCCTGTATTCTTATGGCTACACCTTC. Translating gives CASSLAPRALYSYGYTF.

The chain combines TRBV20-1 with TRBJ1-1, with unresolved D. CDR3 size: 11 residues. With 6 bases removed from V and 2 bases from J, the gap between germline ends came to 7 bases. Looked up from germline, CDR1 is DFQATT and CDR2 is SNEGSKA (reference sequence). In DNA form, the CDR3 reads TGCAGTGCCGTACTAAACACTGAAGCTTTCTTT. Translating gives CSAVLNTEAFF.